The source of this T cell receptor beta chain is a study of cytomegalovirus exposure and HLA in healthy donors. Overall study: Unique TCRs numbering around 85 million, obtained from HLA-typed donors, made up an early data release.

The study, taken as a whole, reports: There were reportedly fewer N-insertions in an Asian-associated ancestry cluster than the roughly 670-donor mean, in a later analysis. Earlier analysis found most TCR beta V segments productive about 87% or about 30% of the time. Later analysis identified several of the most significant clusters that appeared linked to common viral pathogens.

The study ran its PCR with 60 Vbeta and 13 Jbeta primers. Clones were sequenced by immunoSEQ multiplex PCR, and TCRdb holds only the in-frame ones, with some missing. The table shows more than 150,000 clones, with around 84% occurring only once. Note on this clone: Antigen unknown.

Sequenced sample: PBMCs. This receptor was identified in a woman between 50 and 59 years old in good health and CMV-seropositive.

CDR3 nucleotide sequence: TGTGCCAGCAGCTTATCAGGGGCCATGAACACTGAAGCTTTCTTT. Translation gives CASSLSGAMNTEAFF. The chain joins TRBV7-2 to TRBJ1-1, with D perhaps TRBD1 (6 bases). This CDR3 is built from 15 residues. Germline V lookup: CDR1 SGHTA, CDR2 FQGNSA. With 2 bases removed from V and 0 bases from J, the gap between germline ends came to 10 bases.